A selection of T cell receptor beta chains follows, all from one sample in a study of response to subunit inactivated influenza vaccine. Each CDR3 protein is one row after TCRdb ran MiXCR on the RT-PCR reads. The sample carries about 180,000 distinct CDR3 sequences, nearly 9.5% recorded once. Specimen: non-naive T cells sorted from PBMCs, collected on the day of vaccination. These receptors were taken from a man aged 50 or older who received an inactivated influenza vaccine. Both conserved end residues are part of each CDR3. A D gene is named only where the DNA matches it firmly. The listing skips clone size in some rows; elsewhere it reads once, few, many or a size class.

V	D	J	size	DNA	CDR3
TRBV3-1	TRBD2	TRBJ2-3	many	TGTGCCAGCAGCCAACTTAGCGGGGAGTACACAGATACGCAGTATTTT	CASSQLSGEYTDTQYF
TRBV7-6	-	TRBJ1-1	many	TGTGCCAGCAGCTCCGATTCTTTAAATTCTCTCAGTCGGTTTATGAACACTGAAGCTTTCTTT	CASSSDSLNSLSRFMNTEAFF
TRBV7-2	TRBD2	TRBJ2-3	many	TGTGCCAGCGGCGTCGCGGCGGGGAGGGTCGATACGCAGTATTTT	CASGVAAGRVDTQYF
TRBV7-2	-	TRBJ2-7	-	TGTGCCATCAGCTTCGCGTGGTACCCGAGCTCCTACGAGCAGTACTTC	CAISFAWYPSSYEQYF
TRBV7-9	-	TRBJ1-1	few	TGTGCCAGCAGGTTAACAGGGACCTCTTTGGTGAACACTGAAGCTTTCTTT	CASRLTGTSLVNTEAFF
TRBV14	-	TRBJ1-2	-	TGTGCCAGCAGCCAAGATAGCCGGGCCTATGGCTACACCTTC	CASSQDSRAYGYTF
TRBV12-3/TRBV12-4	-	TRBJ2-7	-	-	CASSSSTGHEQYF
TRBV20-1	TRBD1	TRBJ1-1	many	TGCAGTCCCCGACAGGGGAACACTGAAGCTTTCTTT	CSPRQGNTEAFF
TRBV5-6	-	TRBJ1-2	few	TGTGCCAGCAGCTTGGCCCAGGCTGGCTACACCTTC	CASSLAQAGYTF
TRBV12-3/TRBV12-4	-	TRBJ2-7	many	TGTGCCAGCAGTTTAGGTCTAGCGATCCTTTACGAGCAGTACTTC	CASSLGLAILYEQYF
TRBV5-1	-	TRBJ2-3	many	TGCGCCAGCAGCTTAGGACCAAGCACAGATACGCAGTATTTT	CASSLGPSTDTQYF
TRBV28	TRBD1	TRBJ1-5	few	TGTGCCAGCAGTTGGGGACAGGGCATTAATCAGCCCCAGCATTTT	CASSWGQGINQPQHF
TRBV20-1	-	TRBJ2-2	few	TGCAGTGCTGAGGGGGGGGGCTTTAACACCGGGGAGCTGTTTTTT	CSAEGGGFNTGELFF
TRBV5-1	TRBD1	TRBJ2-2	many	TGCGCCAGCAGCTTGAGGGACAGGGGGACCGGGGAGCTGTTTTTT	CASSLRDRGTGELFF
TRBV9	-	TRBJ2-7	few	TGTGCCAGCAGCGTAGTGCCAACCGAGGTCTTAAACGAGCAGTACTTC	CASSVVPTEVLNEQYF
TRBV3-1	TRBD1	TRBJ1-4	few	TGTGCCAGCAGCCAGACCGGGACAGTTAATGAAAAACTGTTTTTT	CASSQTGTVNEKLFF
TRBV6-2/TRBV6-3	-	TRBJ2-7	many	TGTGCCAGCAGTTACTTCGGGCTTCTCAACTACGAGCAGTACTTC	CASSYFGLLNYEQYF
TRBV6-2/TRBV6-3	-	TRBJ2-6	-	TGTGCCAGCAGCCATATACCCGACGACTCTGGGGCCAACGTCCTGACTTTC	CASSHIPDDSGANVLTF
TRBV12-3/TRBV12-4	-	TRBJ1-2	many	TGTGCCAGCAGTTTTGTGGGACAAGGAGGCTACACCTTC	CASSFVGQGGYTF
TRBV7-2	-	TRBJ2-3	few	TGTGCCAGCAGCTTAGTCATGGGGACAGATACGCAGTATTTT	CASSLVMGTDTQYF
TRBV5-1	-	TRBJ1-1	many	TGCGCCAGCAGCGGTCAGGGATTGAACACTGAAGCTTTCTTT	CASSGQGLNTEAFF
TRBV20-1	-	TRBJ2-7	few	TGCAGTGCTAGAGCCCCTCGCGAAACTAGGTACTCCTACGAGCAGTACTTC	CSARAPRETRYSYEQYF
TRBV5-4	TRBD2	TRBJ2-5	few	TGTGCCAGCAGCTCACGACTAGCGGGGGAAGAGACCCAGTACTTC	CASSSRLAGEETQYF
TRBV6-2/TRBV6-3	-	TRBJ1-1	few	TGTGCCAGCAGTTACTCGAGTACCGGGGGCACTGAAGCTTTCTTT	CASSYSSTGGTEAFF
TRBV6-1	-	TRBJ2-2	-	TGTACCAGCAGTCGGTCAGGAAGCGCGAACACCGGGGAGCTGTTTTTT	CTSSRSGSANTGELFF
TRBV12-3/TRBV12-4	-	TRBJ2-2	few	TGTGCCAGCAGGGCGGGGACCGGGGAGCTGTTTTTT	CASRAGTGELFF
TRBV20-1	TRBD2	TRBJ2-5	many	TGCAGTGCCCAGGCACTAGCGGGGGGTACGGAGACCCAGTACTTC	CSAQALAGGTETQYF
TRBV21-1	-	TRBJ1-1	few	TGTGCCAGCAGCAAAGCGCGGGGGAGGCTCAGTGAAGCTTTCTTT	CASSKARGRLSEAFF
TRBV7-3	TRBD2	TRBJ2-3	-	TGTGCCAGCAGATCGGGACTAGCGGGAGTGAGGGATACGCAGTATTTT	CASRSGLAGVRDTQYF
TRBV4-1	TRBD1	TRBJ2-7	many	TGCGCCAGCAGCCAAGCCGGGACAGGGGGGTACGAGCAGTACTTC	CASSQAGTGGYEQYF
TRBV2	-	TRBJ1-2	few	TGTGCCAGCAGTGATGGGTCAGTCCCGAACTATGGCTACACCTTC	CASSDGSVPNYGYTF
TRBV4-1	-	TRBJ2-3	few	TGCGCCAGCAGCCAAGTTGACTCCACAGATACGCAGTATTTT	CASSQVDSTDTQYF
TRBV24-1	-	TRBJ1-5	-	TGTGCCACCAGTGACAACAGGGTTTTTCAGCCCCAGCATTTT	CATSDNRVFQPQHF
TRBV21-1	-	TRBJ2-5	few	TGTGCCAGCAGCAAAGCGCTTTCGACAGGTTGGACCCCAGGGAACCAAGAGACCCAGTACTTC	CASSKALSTGWTPGNQETQYF
TRBV29-1	TRBD2	TRBJ2-7	many	TGCAGCGCCGCAGGAGGGACTAGCAGCCCCTACGAGCAGTACTTC	CSAAGGTSSPYEQYF
TRBV2	-	TRBJ1-2	few	TGTGCCAGCAGTGGGGACCGTGGTTCGGGCTACACCTTC	CASSGDRGSGYTF
TRBV6-1	-	TRBJ2-7	few	TGTGCCAGCGCCAACTACGAGCAGTACTTC	CASANYEQYF
TRBV21-1	-	TRBJ2-3	few	TGTGCCAGCAGCAATTGGCCCAGCGGATTTCGCACAGATACGCAGTATTTT	CASSNWPSGFRTDTQYF
TRBV4-3	-	TRBJ2-3	-	TGCGCCAGCAGCCCAACTGGGCCCACAGATACGCAGTATTTT	CASSPTGPTDTQYF
TRBV30	TRBD2	TRBJ2-1	few	TGTGCCTGGAGTTCCGCCTTAGCGGGCCTAAATCGGGGGGAGTTCTTC	CAWSSALAGLNRGEFF
TRBV7-2	-	TRBJ2-6	many	TGTGCCAGCAGCCCAGGGCCGGGGCGCTCTGGGGCCAACGTCCTGACTTTC	CASSPGPGRSGANVLTF
TRBV28	-	TRBJ1-1	many	TGTGCCAGCAGTTACAGGAGCCAGGGCACTGAAGCTTTCTTT	CASSYRSQGTEAFF
TRBV7-9	-	TRBJ2-7	few	TGTGCCAGCAGCCGGGACTTATCCTACGAGCAGTACTTC	CASSRDLSYEQYF
TRBV7-2	-	TRBJ2-2	once	TGTGCCAGCAGCTGGGGTGGGGCGAACACCGGGGAGCTGTTTTTT	CASSWGGANTGELFF
TRBV9	TRBD1	TRBJ1-5	few	TGTGCCAGCAGCGAGGGACAGGGGCCTAATCAGCCCCAGCATTTT	CASSEGQGPNQPQHF
TRBV28	TRBD1	TRBJ1-1	many	TGTGCCAGCAGGGACAGGGGGCTCAGCACTGAAGCTTTCTTT	CASRDRGLSTEAFF
TRBV20-1	TRBD1	TRBJ2-5	few	TGCAGTGCTAGCCCAGGGACAGGGGAACGAGAGACCCAGTACTTC	CSASPGTGERETQYF
TRBV29-1	TRBD1	TRBJ2-2	-	TGCAGCGTTGAGAGGACAGGGTGGGTTGGGGAGCTGTTTTTT	CSVERTGWVGELFF
TRBV6-1	-	TRBJ1-5	-	TGTGCCAGCAGCAATCGGACAATGGGCAATCAGCCCCAGCATTTT	CASSNRTMGNQPQHF
TRBV29-1	-	TRBJ2-7	many	TGCAGCGTTGAAGACTTGGGGGACGAGCAGTACTTC	CSVEDLGDEQYF